The clone carrying this T cell receptor beta chain was found many times. The data originate from a study of CD8 T cells in ankylosing spondylitis. TCRdb passed the 5' RACE reads through MiXCR, listing each CDR3 protein once. The data show around 130,000 distinct CDR3 sequences, roughly 13% seen once. Trimming removed 11 bases at V and 8 bases at J, with 18 bases between. The CDR3 has 13 residues. Germline V gene data show CDR1 as MNHNS and CDR2 as SASEGT. The V and J genes are TRBV6-1 and TRBJ1-4; weak D call: TRBD1 (6 bases). What was sequenced was blood, either unsorted or a sorted T cell fraction (not recorded which). This receptor was taken from a female donor with ankylosing spondylitis or in good health (not recorded which). CDR3 protein: CAGTRTAGEKLFF. The CDR3 nucleotides are TGTGCCGGGACCCGGACAGCAGGAGAAAAACTGTTTTTT.